A selection of T cell receptor beta chains follows, all from one sample in a study of breast tumors, draining lymph nodes, adjacent tissues. MiXCR, applied by TCRdb to the multiplex PCR reads, yields one record per CDR3 protein. The table lists around 190,000 distinct CDR3 sequences, roughly 30% of them singletons, with around 4.5% in the top ten. Material for sequencing was axillary lymph node tissue. These receptors all stem from a female donor with breast cancer. Some clones in this sample may be carry-over from other donors' samples. Both conserved end residues are part of each CDR3. The D gene is left open where the match is weak. Size is omitted from some rows. Given values are once, few, many or a class for expanded clones.

J gene | CDR3 length | clone size | V gene | D gene | CDR3 protein | CDR3 DNA
TRBJ2-3 | 15 | many | TRBV10-3 | TRBD2 | CAISEISGGADTQYF | TGTGCCATCAGTGAGATTAGCGGGGGGGCTGATACGCAGTATTTT
TRBJ2-3 | 15 | many | TRBV7-9 | TRBD2 | CASSLLAGVTDTQYF | TGTGCCAGCAGCTTATTAGCGGGAGTCACAGATACGCAGTATTTT
TRBJ2-1 | 18 | few | TRBV20-1 | TRBD2 | CSARDLLSGAATYNEQFF | TGCAGTGCTAGAGATCTGCTTAGCGGGGCGGCCACCTACAATGAGCAGTTCTTC
TRBJ1-4 | 17 | . | TRBV19 | . | CASSIASAGATNEKLFF | TGTGCCAGTAGTATAGCTTCCGCGGGGGCAACTAATGAAAAACTGTTTTTT
TRBJ1-1 | 13 | . | TRBV27 | . | CASSSRWNTEAFF | TGTGCCAGCAGTTCGCGGTGGAACACTGAAGCTTTCTTT
TRBJ1-3 | 14 | many | TRBV4-1 | . | CASTGVGSGNTIYF | TGCGCCAGCACCGGGGTCGGCTCTGGAAACACCATATATTTT
TRBJ2-1 | 14 | few | TRBV6-1 | TRBD2 | CATTAGLADNEQFF | TGTGCCACCACGGCGGGACTAGCGGACAATGAGCAGTTCTTC
TRBJ1-3 | 16 | many | TRBV7-9 | TRBD1 | CASTLRGGLSGNTMYF | TGTGCCAGCACCTTAAGAGGGGGCCTGTCTGGAAACACCATGTATTTT
TRBJ2-1 | 17 | many | TRBV20-1 | TRBD2 | CSARDLSGRGAYNEQFF | TGCAGTGCTAGAGATTTGAGCGGGAGGGGTGCCTACAATGAGCAGTTCTTC
TRBJ1-3 | 16 | . | TRBV5-6 | TRBD1 | CASSHTGQGTGNTIYF | TGTGCCAGCAGCCACACGGGACAGGGAACTGGAAACACCATATATTTT
TRBJ2-1 | 17 | many | TRBV7-9 | TRBD2 | CASSLEGLGRLHNEQFF | TGTGCCAGCAGCTTAGAGGGACTAGGAAGACTACACAATGAGCAGTTCTTC
TRBJ1-2 | 14 | many | TRBV11-3 | TRBD1 | CASSSPGQGIGYTF | TGTGCCAGCAGCTCGCCGGGACAGGGAATTGGCTACACCTTC
TRBJ1-1 | 13 | . | TRBV2 | . | CASRRMGTTEAFF | TGTGCCAGCCGTCGCATGGGAACGACTGAAGCTTTCTTT
TRBJ1-6 | 13 | . | TRBV6-4 | . | CASSERGMSALHF | TGTGCCAGCAGTGAGCGGGGTATGTCAGCCCTCCACTTT
TRBJ2-7 | 20 | . | TRBV14 | TRBD2 | CASSRRTSGGAPPCSYEQYF | TGTGCCAGCAGCCGACGGACTAGCGGGGGTGCACCTCCGTGCTCCTACGAGCAGTACTTC
TRBJ1-5 | 16 | few | TRBV6-1 | . | CASSERGGLSIQPQHF | TGTGCCAGCAGTGAACGTGGGGGGCTTTCGATTCAGCCCCAGCATTTT
TRBJ2-5 | 15 | many | TRBV3-1 | . | CASSQNVLASETQYF | TGTGCCAGCAGCCAAAATGTTCTAGCGTCGGAGACCCAGTACTTC
TRBJ2-7 | 16 | . | TRBV3-1 | . | CASSQVGGRGVYEQYF | TGTGCCAGCAGCCAAGTGGGAGGGAGGGGGGTATACGAGCAGTACTTC
TRBJ2-2 | 14 | many | TRBV7-9 | TRBD1 | CASKDREVTGELFF | TGTGCCAGCAAGGACAGGGAAGTGACCGGGGAGCTGTTTTTT
TRBJ1-6 | 13 | . | TRBV24-1 | TRBD1 | CATSDHRGSPLHF | TGTGCCACCAGTGATCACAGGGGTTCACCCCTCCACTTT
TRBJ1-2 | 11 | many | TRBV20-1 | TRBD1 | CSAPGGTGYTF | TGCAGTGCTCCAGGGGGAACTGGCTACACCTTC
TRBJ2-5 | 16 | many | TRBV7-9 | TRBD2 | CASSFGGRSYRETQYF | TGTGCCAGCAGCTTCGGCGGGAGATCTTATAGGGAGACCCAGTACTTC
TRBJ2-5 | 13 | many | TRBV7-6 | . | CASSLEGQETQYF | TGTGCCAGCAGCTTAGAGGGCCAAGAGACCCAGTACTTC
TRBJ1-6 | 16 | many | TRBV6-6 | . | CASTRSPAGHNSPLHF | TGTGCCAGCACGCGGAGTCCAGCAGGCCACAATTCACCCCTCCACTTT